This TCR beta chain was identified during a study of OX40 agonist ivuxolimab in advanced cancers. Whole-study results and caveats: Expansion of clones was among the lowest in partial responders at 0.1-3.0 mg/kg. CD8+ T cells showed, on average, more clonal expansion than CD4+ cells.

Profiling relied on immunoSEQ multiplex PCR, and the TCRdb table lists in-frame clones only, not all of them. The sample records approximately 77,000 clones, around four fifths being singletons. Notes on this clone: The target antigen is unknown.

Looked up from germline, CDR1 is LNHNV and CDR2 is YYDKDF (reference sequence). The CDR3 has 16 amino acids. V dropped 3 bases and J dropped 7; count of bases not matched to a gene: 6. The source was CD4+ or CD8+ T cells sorted from blood, collected in a trial of the OX40 agonist ivuxolimab. The receptor was derived from an adult with an advanced solid tumor such as melanoma, head and neck, liver or kidney cancer. The chain is built from TRBV15 and TRBJ2-1; TRBD2 matches at 13 bases. The CDR3 DNA reads as TGTGCCACCAGCAGTGGACTAGCGGGAGTAGGAAATGAGCAGTTCTTC. This codes for CATSSGLAGVGNEQFF. Drawing the rest from reference TRBV15 and TRBJ2-1, the complete variable domain is DAMVIQNPRYQVTQFGKPVTLSCSQTLNHNVMYWYQQKSSQAPKLLFHYYDKDFNNEADTPDNFQSRRPNTSFCFLDIRSPGLGDTAMYLCATSSGLAGVGNEQFFGPGTRLTVL.